This T cell receptor (beta chain) was profiled in a study of CD8 T cells in ankylosing spondylitis (dated by TCRdb to 2016 to 2017). At the level of the whole study: The study set out to find disease-linked TCR variants by profiling T cell receptor beta repertoires in ankylosing spondylitis patients and healthy donors. In total, the full study cohort was made up of some 100 healthy donors and about two dozen ankylosing spondylitis patients. Peripheral blood samples were taken, and synovial fluid was additionally collected from ankylosing spondylitis patients.

Beyond this particular receptor, the publication reports: Some TCR beta motif variants had previously been reported in synovial fluid and blood of reactive arthritis patients, which suggested common disease-initiation mechanisms. Blood from ankylosing spondylitis patients appeared to be characterized by a TCR beta motif composed of several highly homologous amino acid variants. The disease-linked clones showed a CD8+ phenotype and occurred at relatively low frequencies in peripheral blood. Significant enrichment of the disease-linked clones was reported in matched synovial fluid samples from ankylosing spondylitis patients.

Ten or more counts support this clonotype. It lacks a known antigen. No base quality values were provided; no much bigger clone lies one nucleotide off. For sequencing, an Illumina HiSeq 2500 was employed. Quantitative 5'-RACE with molecular barcodes was used to prepare TCR beta libraries. As for the authors' bioinformatics: A new computational method, built on a probabilistic model of VDJ rearrangement, was used to identify disease-linked TCR variants. TCRdb reprocessed the public reads (quality trimming at Q25 with fastp, clone calling with MiXCR) and kept in-frame beta chains. Each record represents a unique CDR3 protein, reported with the most common genes and DNA among its rows. TCRdb's processing, not the study's, gives the V and J calls here. The sample data list roughly 130,000 distinct CDR3 sequences, and over 6% of these were observed just once. The top ten clones comprise 10% to 15% of the sample.

From the germline V gene, CDR1 is SGHVS and CDR2 is FQNEAQ. The V and J ends are trimmed by 1 base and 8 bases, leaving 14 bases between them. Taken from cysteine to phenylalanine, the CDR3 has 14 residues. The only DNA kept is the CDR3, 42 bases in frame from the first base. The receptor comes from a male donor with ankylosing spondylitis or in good health (not recorded which). Recombination joined TRBV7-8 with TRBJ1-2; the best D guess is TRBD1, with 6 bases matching. Material for sequencing was blood, either unsorted or a sorted T cell fraction (not recorded which). The CDR3 region has the sequence CASSLDGERGGYTF. The DNA reads TGTGCCAGCAGCTTAGACGGGGAGAGGGGGGGCTACACCTTC. The full variable domain, completed from the reference TRBV7-8 and TRBJ1-2 proteins outside the CDR3, reads GAGVSQSPRYKVAKRGQDVALRCDPISGHVSLFWYQQALGQGPEFLTYFQNEAQLDKSGLPSDRFFAERPEGSVSTLKIQRTQQEDSAVYLCASSLDGERGGYTFGSGTRLTVV.